This TCR beta chain was identified in a study of blood T cell repertoires in COVID-19. Turning to the study itself: Material from acute and convalescent COVID-19 was sourced from the United States, Italy and Spain. PBMCs, B-cell-depleted T cells, or T cells were the source of the cDNA or gDNA that made up the material.

V gave up 7 bases and J gave up 2 bases, with 18 bases separating them. The CDR3 has 16 amino acids. CDR1 and CDR2 (germline): LGHNT, FRNRAP. Membership in each cohort depended on participant-reported clinical history. Sequencing used immunoSEQ multiplex PCR; TCRdb keeps in-frame clones, though not all of them. The data hold 350,000 to 450,000 clones, with roughly nine tenths observed a single time. The sequence came from a woman aged 40 to 49 who had been exposed to COVID-19. Sequencing used PBMCs or T cells enriched from blood (not recorded which). This chain joins TRBV12-5 and TRBJ1-5; D may be TRBD1 (5 bases). This CDR3 is CASAQPGGDRNQPQHF. In nucleotides, the CDR3 is TGTGCTAGTGCCCAACCCGGAGGGGATCGCAATCAGCCCCAGCATTTT.